This T cell receptor (beta chain) came from a study of metastatic and nonmetastatic thyroid tumors. For the study at large: Samples came from malignant and benign thyroid patients, and repertoires were compared across blood and tumor or nodule tissue. The study's findings and limits: Reportedly, malignant thyroid tumors had significantly higher TCR beta diversity than benign nodules, in blood and tumor.

This clone showed up many times. What it binds is unknown. Germline V gene sequence: CDR1 MNHEY, CDR2 SMNVEV (reference sequence). The CDR3 contains 14 residues. The ends were cut back, 3 bases at V and 1 base at J, with 9 bases in the middle. As originally analysed: The distant-metastasis classifier for papillary thyroid cancer was built from CDR3 differences across clinicopathological groups. Through MiXCR, TCRdb re-clonotyped the PCR reads. These V and J calls originate from TCRdb's pipeline instead of the authors' own analysis. This table has around 46,000 clones, over 20% appearing once. Before thyroid surgery, none of the patients had received any treatment.

The chain couples TRBV27 to TRBJ2-5, with D perhaps TRBD1 (6 bases). Sequenced input: blood. The source is a male donor with papillary thyroid cancer or a benign thyroid nodule (not recorded which). Some clones in this sample may be carry-over from other donors' samples. CDR3 protein: CASSFNRAQETQYF. The CDR3 DNA reads as TGTGCCAGCAGTTTTAACAGGGCCCAAGAGACCCAGTACTTC.